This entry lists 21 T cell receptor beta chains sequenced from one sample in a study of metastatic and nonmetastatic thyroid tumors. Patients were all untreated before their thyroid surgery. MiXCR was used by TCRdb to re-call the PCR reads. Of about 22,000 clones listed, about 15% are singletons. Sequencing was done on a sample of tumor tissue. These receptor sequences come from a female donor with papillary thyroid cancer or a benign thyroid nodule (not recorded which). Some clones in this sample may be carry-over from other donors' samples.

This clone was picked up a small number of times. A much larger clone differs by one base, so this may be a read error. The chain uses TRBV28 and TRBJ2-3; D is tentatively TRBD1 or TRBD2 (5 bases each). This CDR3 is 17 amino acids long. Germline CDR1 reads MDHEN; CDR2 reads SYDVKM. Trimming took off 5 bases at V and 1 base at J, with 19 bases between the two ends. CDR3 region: CASSNLQGTEGTDTQYF. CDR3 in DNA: TGTGCCAGCAGTAATCTGCAAGGGACGGAGGGCACAGATACGCAGTATTTT.

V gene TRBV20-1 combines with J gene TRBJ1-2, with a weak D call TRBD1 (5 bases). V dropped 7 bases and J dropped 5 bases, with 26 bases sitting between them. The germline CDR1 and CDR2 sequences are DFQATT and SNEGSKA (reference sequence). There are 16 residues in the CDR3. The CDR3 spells CSVGRDPGGLGYGYTF. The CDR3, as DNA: TGCAGTGTCGGCCGGGACCCAGGAGGTTTGGGGTATGGCTACACCTTC.

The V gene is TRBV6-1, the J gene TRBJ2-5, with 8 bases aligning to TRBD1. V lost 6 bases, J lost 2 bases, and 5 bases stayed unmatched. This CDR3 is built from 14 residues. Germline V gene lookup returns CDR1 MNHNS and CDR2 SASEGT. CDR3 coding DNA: TGTGCCAGCAGCCCCGACAGGGGACAAGAGACCCAGTACTTC. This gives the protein CASSPDRGQETQYF.

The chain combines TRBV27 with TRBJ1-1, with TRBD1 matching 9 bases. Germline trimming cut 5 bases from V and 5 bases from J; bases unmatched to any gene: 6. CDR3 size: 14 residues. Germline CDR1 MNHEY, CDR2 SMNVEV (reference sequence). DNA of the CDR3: TGTGCCAGCAGTCCTTTGGGGACAGGGACTGAAGCTTTCTTT. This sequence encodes CASSPLGTGTEAFF.

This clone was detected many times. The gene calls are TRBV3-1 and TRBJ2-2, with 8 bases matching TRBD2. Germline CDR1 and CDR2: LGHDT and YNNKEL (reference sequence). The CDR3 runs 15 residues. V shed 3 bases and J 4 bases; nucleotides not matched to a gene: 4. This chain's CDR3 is CASSQASGFTGELFF. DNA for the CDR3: TGTGCCAGCAGCCAGGCTAGCGGGTTCACCGGGGAGCTGTTTTTT.

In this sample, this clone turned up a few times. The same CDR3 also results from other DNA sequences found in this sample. The chain's CDR3 is CASSHGLTYNEQFF. Written as DNA, the CDR3 is TGTGCCAGCAGCCATGGACTTACCTACAATGAGCAGTTCTTC. The chain joins TRBV5-6 to TRBJ2-1; the D gene is possibly TRBD2 (5 bases). This CDR3 contains 14 residues. CDR1 SGHDT and CDR2 YYEEEE come from the germline V gene. V lost 4 bases and J 2 bases, leaving 10 bases between the germline ends.

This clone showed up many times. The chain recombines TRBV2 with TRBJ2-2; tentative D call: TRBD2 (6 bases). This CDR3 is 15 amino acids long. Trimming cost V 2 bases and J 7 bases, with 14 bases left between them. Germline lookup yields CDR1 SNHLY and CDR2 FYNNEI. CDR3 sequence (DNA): TGTGCCAGCAGTGAATCTGGGAGGTCCATCGGGGAGCTGTTTTTT. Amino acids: CASSESGRSIGELFF.

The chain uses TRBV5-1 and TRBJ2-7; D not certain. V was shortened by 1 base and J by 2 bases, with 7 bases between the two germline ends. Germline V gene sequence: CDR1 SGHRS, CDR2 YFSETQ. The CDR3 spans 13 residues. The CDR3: CASSLMDAYEQYF. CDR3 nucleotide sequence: TGCGCCAGCAGCTTGATGGATGCCTACGAGCAGTACTTC. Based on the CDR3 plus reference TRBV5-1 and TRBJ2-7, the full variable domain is KAGVTQTPRYLIKTRGQQVTLSCSPISGHRSVSWYQQTPGQGLQFLFEYFSETQRNKGNFPGRFSGRQFSNSRSEMNVSTLELGDSALYLCASSLMDAYEQYFGPGTRLTVT.

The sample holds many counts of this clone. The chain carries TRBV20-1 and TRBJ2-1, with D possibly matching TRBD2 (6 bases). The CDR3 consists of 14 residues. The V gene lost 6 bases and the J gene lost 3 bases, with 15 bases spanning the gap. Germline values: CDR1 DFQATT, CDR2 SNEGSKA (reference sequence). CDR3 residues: CSARPGLSYNEQFF. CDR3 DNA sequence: TGCAGTGCAAGGCCGGGACTTAGCTACAATGAGCAGTTCTTC.

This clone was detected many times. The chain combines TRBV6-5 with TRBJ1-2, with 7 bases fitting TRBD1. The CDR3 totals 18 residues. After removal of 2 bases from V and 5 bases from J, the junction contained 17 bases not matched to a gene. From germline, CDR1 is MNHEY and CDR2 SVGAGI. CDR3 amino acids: CASSYAPTGSKGGYGYTF. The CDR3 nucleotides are TGTGCCAGCAGTTACGCTCCGACAGGGTCTAAGGGTGGATATGGCTACACCTTC.

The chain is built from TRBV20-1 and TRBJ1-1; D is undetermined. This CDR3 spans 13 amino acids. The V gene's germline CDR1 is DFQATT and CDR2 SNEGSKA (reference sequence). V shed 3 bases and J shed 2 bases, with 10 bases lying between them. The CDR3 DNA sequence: TGCAGTGCTAGGGTGCAGGTAAACACTGAAGCTTTCTTT. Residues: CSARVQVNTEAFF.

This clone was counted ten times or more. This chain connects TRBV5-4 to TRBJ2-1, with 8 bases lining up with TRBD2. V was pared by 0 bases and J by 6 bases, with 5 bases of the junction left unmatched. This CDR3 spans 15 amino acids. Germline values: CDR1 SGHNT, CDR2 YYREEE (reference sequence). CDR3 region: CASSLDLAGGNEQFF. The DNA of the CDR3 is TGTGCCAGCAGCTTGGACCTGGCGGGGGGCAATGAGCAGTTCTTC.

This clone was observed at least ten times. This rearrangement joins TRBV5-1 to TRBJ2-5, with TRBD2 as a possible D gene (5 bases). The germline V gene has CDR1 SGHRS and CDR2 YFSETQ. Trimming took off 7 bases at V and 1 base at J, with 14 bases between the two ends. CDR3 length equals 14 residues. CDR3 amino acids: CASSPTGLQETQYF. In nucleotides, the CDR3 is TGCGCCAGCTCCCCCACTGGACTCCAAGAGACCCAGTACTTC.

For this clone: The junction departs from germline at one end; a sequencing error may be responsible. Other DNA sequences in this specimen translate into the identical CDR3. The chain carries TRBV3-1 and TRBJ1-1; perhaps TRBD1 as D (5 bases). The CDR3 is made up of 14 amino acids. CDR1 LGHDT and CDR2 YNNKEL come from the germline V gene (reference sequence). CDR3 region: CASSQDSGRTEAFF. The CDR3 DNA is TGTGCCAGCAGCCAAGACTCAGGGAGGACTGAAGCCTTCTTC.

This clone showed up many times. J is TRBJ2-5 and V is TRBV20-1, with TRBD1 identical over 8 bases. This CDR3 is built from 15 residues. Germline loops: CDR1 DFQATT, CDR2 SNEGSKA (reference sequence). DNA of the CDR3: TGCAGCCCCCAACCCAGGGGGCGGAAGGTAGAGACCCAGTACTTC. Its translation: CSPQPRGRKVETQYF.

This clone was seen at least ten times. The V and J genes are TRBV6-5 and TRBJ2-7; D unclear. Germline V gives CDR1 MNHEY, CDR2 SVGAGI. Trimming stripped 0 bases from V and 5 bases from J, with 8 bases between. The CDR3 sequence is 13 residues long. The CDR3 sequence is CASSYSRRHEQYF. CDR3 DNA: TGTGCCAGCAGTTACTCGAGGCGGCACGAGCAGTACTTC.

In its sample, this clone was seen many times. The CDR3 here is CASGKREETQYF. CDR3 nucleotide sequence: TGTGCCAGCGGGAAGAGGGAAGAGACCCAGTACTTC. The rearrangement joins TRBV6-1 to TRBJ2-5; D is possibly TRBD2 (5 bases). The CDR3 length is 12 residues. V was trimmed by 8 bases and J by 3 bases, leaving 10 bases between them. Germline assignment: CDR1 MNHNS and CDR2 SASEGT.

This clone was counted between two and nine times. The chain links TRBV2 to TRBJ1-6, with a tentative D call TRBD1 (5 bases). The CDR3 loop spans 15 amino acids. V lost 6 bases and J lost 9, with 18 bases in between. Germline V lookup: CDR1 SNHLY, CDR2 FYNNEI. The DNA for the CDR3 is TGTGCCAGCAGGGAGTCGGGACCCGAAACTTCACCCCTCCACTTT. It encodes CASRESGPETSPLHF. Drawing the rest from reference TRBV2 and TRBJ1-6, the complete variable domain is EPEVTQTPSHQVTQMGQEVILRCVPISNHLYFYWYRQILGQKVEFLVSFYNNEISEKSEIFDDQFSVERPDGSNFTLKIRSTKLEDSAMYFCASRESGPETSPLHFGNGTRLTVT.

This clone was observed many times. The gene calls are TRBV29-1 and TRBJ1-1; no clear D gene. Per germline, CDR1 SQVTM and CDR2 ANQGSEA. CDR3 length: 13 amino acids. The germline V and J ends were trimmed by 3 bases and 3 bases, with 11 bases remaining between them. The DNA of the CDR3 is TGCAGCGTTGACGACCCCCTGGACACTGAAGCTTTCTTT. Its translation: CSVDDPLDTEAFF.

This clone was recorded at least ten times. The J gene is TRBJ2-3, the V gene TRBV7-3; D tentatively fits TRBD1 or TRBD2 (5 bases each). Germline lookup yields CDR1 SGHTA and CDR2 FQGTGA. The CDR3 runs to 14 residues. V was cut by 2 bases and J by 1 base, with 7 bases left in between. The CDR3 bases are TGTGCCAGCAGCTTATTGGGGGGCACAGATACGCAGTATTTT. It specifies CASSLLGGTDTQYF. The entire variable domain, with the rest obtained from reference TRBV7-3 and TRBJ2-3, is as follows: GAGVSQTPSNKVTEKGKYVELRCDPISGHTALYWYRQSLGQGPEFLIYFQGTGAADDSGLPNDRFFAVRPEGSVSTLKIQRTERGDSAVYLCASSLLGGTDTQYFGPGTRLTVL.

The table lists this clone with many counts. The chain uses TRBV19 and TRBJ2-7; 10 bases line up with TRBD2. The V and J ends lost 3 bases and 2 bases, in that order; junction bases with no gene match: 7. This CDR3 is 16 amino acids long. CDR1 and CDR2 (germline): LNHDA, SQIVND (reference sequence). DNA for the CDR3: TGTGCCAGTAGTATCTCCAGCGGGGGGGCGGCCTACGAGCAGTACTTC. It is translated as CASSISSGGAAYEQYF.